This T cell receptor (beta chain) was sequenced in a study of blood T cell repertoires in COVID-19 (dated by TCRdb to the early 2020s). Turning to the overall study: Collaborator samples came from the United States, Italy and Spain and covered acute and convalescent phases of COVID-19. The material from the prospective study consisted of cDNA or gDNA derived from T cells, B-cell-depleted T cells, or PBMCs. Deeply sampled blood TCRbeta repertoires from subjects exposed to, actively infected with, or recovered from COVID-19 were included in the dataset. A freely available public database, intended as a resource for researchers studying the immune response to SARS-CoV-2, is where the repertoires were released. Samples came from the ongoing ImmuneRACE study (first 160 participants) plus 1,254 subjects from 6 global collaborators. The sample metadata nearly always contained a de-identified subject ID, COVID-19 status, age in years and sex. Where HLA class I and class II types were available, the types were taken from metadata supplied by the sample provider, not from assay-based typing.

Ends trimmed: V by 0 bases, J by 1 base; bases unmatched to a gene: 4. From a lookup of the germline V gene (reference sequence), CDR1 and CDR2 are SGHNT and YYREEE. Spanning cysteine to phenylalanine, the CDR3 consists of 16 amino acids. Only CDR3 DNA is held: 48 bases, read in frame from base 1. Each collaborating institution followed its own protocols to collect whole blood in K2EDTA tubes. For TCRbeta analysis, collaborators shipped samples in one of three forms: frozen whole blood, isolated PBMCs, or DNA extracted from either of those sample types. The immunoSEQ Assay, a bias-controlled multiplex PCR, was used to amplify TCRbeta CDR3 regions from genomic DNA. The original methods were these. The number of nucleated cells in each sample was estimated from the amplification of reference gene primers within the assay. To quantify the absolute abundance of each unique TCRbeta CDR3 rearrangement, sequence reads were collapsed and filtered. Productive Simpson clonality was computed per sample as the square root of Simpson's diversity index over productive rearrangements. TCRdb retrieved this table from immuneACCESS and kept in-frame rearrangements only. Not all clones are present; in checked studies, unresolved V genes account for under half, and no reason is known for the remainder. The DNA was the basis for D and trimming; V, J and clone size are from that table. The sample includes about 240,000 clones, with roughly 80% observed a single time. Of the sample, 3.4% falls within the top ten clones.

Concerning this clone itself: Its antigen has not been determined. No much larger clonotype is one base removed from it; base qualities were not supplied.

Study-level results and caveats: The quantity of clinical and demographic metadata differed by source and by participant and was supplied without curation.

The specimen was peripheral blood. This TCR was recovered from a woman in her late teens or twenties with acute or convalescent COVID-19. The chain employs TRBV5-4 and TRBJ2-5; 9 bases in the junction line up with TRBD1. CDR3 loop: CASSLALGQGQETQYF. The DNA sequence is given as TGTGCCAGCAGCTTGGCCTTGGGACAGGGCCAAGAGACCCAGTACTTC.